This T cell receptor beta chain was found in a study of regulatory T cells in long-lasting Graves disease. Losses at the gene ends were 6 bases for V and 3 bases for J; bases not matched to a gene: 6. Looked up from germline, CDR1 is SQVTM and CDR2 is ANQGSEA. CDR3 length equals 14 residues. This clonotype was seen at least ten times. Libraries of TCR beta came from iRepertoire HTBI primers plus Arm-PCR of CDR3 regions. Original processing methods: Identification yielded some 60 TRBV and 14 TRBJ segments across samples. TCRdb re-called the multiplex PCR reads through MiXCR, storing one row per CDR3 protein. The V and J calls reflect TCRdb's pipeline rather than the authors' work. This sample has a few hundred thousand distinct CDR3 sequences, with roughly 17% found just once. Time point specified: newly diagnosed GD, antithyroid drugs for less than 3 months. Generation of the TCR library employed RNA extracted from PBMCs. A peripheral blood sample, roughly 8.8 milliliters in volume, was drawn into EDTA tubes.

The same data also contributed to another study, on T cells in Graves' hyperthyroidism and ophthalmopathy. As that report states: Hyperthyroidism of Graves' type that showed no ophthalmopathy progression within 18 months was stable. Carried out on the TCR CDR3, a first-round RT-PCR used the HTBI primer set.

The source material was peripheral blood mononuclear cells (PBMCs), sampled at new diagnosis, from a patient treated with antithyroid drugs. The chain recombines TRBV29-1 with TRBJ2-1, with 9 positions matching TRBD2. The clonotype originates from a woman aged 18-29 years with Graves disease. CDR3 amino acids: CSVLSGRNYNEQFF. The CDR3 DNA is TGCAGCGTGCTGAGCGGGAGGAACTACAATGAGCAGTTCTTC.